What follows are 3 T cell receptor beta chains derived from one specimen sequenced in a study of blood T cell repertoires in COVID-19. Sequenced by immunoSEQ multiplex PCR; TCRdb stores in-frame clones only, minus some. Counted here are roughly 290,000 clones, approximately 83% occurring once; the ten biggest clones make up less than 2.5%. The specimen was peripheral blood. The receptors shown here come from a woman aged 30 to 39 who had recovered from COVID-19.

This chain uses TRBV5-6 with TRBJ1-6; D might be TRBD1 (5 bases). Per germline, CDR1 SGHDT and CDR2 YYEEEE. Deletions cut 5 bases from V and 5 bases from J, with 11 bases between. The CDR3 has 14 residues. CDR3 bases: TGTGCCAGCAGTAGAGACAGAAATAATTCACCCCTCCACTTT. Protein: CASSRDRNNSPLHF.

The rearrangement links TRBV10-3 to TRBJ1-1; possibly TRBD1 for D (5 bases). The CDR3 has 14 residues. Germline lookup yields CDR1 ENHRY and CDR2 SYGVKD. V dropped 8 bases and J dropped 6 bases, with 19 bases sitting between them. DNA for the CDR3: TGTGCCATCGGGGAAACGGGGGGATTGTCTGAAGCTTTCTTT. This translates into CAIGETGGLSEAFF.

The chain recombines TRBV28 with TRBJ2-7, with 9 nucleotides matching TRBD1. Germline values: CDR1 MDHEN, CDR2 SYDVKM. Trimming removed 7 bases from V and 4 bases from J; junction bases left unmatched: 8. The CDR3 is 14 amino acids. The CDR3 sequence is CASISGTGRYEQYF. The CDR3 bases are TGTGCCAGCATCTCCGGGACAGGGAGATACGAGCAGTACTTC.